This entry lists 4 T cell receptor beta chains sequenced from one sample in a study of blood T cell repertoires in COVID-19 (dated by TCRdb to 2020 to 2021). The library was produced with the immunoSEQ multiplex PCR assay. The table was pulled from immuneACCESS by TCRdb, which kept in-frame rearrangements only. Such tables lose some clones; where checked, under half of the loss comes from unresolved V genes, and the rest has no known cause. This sample has some 99,000 clones in its table, and roughly nine tenths of those were observed once. The ten largest account for approximately 4.5% of the sample. Sequencing was carried out using peripheral blood. These receptors came from a man aged 65-85 years with acute or convalescent COVID-19.

The sample holds one count of this clone. This CDR3 is CASNERQGAYNEQFF. The CDR3 DNA reads as TGTGCCAGCAACGAACGACAGGGGGCCTACAATGAGCAGTTCTTC. The chain uses TRBV2 and TRBJ2-1, with TRBD1 matching 9 bases. Germline lookup yields CDR1 SNHLY and CDR2 FYNNEI. The CDR3 length is 15 residues. Germline trimming cut 7 bases from V and 2 bases from J; bases unmatched to any gene: 6.

The chain uses TRBV28 and TRBJ2-3; D not resolved. The CDR3 sequence is 11 residues long. Per the germline V gene, CDR1 is MDHEN and CDR2 is SYDVKM. The V end was cut by 9 bases, the J end by 8 bases, with 12 bases between. The CDR3 is CASSNRLTQYF. CDR3 DNA sequence: TGTGCCAGTTCTAACCGACTTACGCAGTATTTT.

This clone has more than one count but fewer than ten. This chain joins TRBV7-9 and TRBJ2-2; 7 nucleotides match TRBD2. The length of the CDR3 is 16 residues. Germline V gene data show CDR1 as SEHNR and CDR2 as FQNEAQ (reference sequence). With 2 bases clipped from V and 9 bases from J, the junction kept 12 bases outside the gene matches. The CDR3 is CASSLFSGLPERELFF. The CDR3 DNA reads as TGTGCCAGCAGCTTATTCTCGGGACTACCGGAGCGGGAGCTGTTTTTT.

This clone was picked up one time. This chain connects TRBV5-1 to TRBJ1-3, with 7 positions matching TRBD1. Germline values: CDR1 SGHRS, CDR2 YFSETQ. The CDR3 spans 16 residues. V lost 2 bases to trimming and J lost 3 bases; unmatched junction nucleotides: 8. The chain's CDR3 is CASSFGTGDLGNTIYF. DNA of the CDR3: TGCGCCAGCAGCTTCGGTACAGGGGACCTTGGAAACACCATATATTTT.